Listed below are T cell receptor beta chains from one sample, sequenced in a study of blood T cell repertoires in COVID-19. Sequenced by immunoSEQ multiplex PCR; TCRdb stores in-frame clones only, minus some. The sample lists roughly 120,000 clones; 85% to 90% were seen once. Material: peripheral blood. The source of these receptors is a woman between 50 and 59 years old with active or convalescent COVID-19. The CDR3 runs from the conserved cysteine through the conserved F or W. Each record gives: CDR3 protein, V gene, J gene.

CDR3: CASSRSSGNTIYF; V: TRBV27; J: TRBJ1-3
CDR3: CASNQVDQPQHF; V: TRBV5-8; J: TRBJ1-5
CDR3: CASSVSGRVSRNEQFF; V: TRBV9; J: TRBJ2-1
CDR3: CATSDGYPSGANVLTF; V: TRBV24-1; J: TRBJ2-6
CDR3: CASSRLAGPSTDTQYF; V: TRBV6-2/TRBV6-3; J: TRBJ2-3
CDR3: CASSSEGTGGSNGYTF; V: TRBV6-5; J: TRBJ1-2
CDR3: CSVGSGRAETGELFF; V: TRBV29-1; J: TRBJ2-2
CDR3: CASSSPLLAGPDTQYF; V: TRBV7-9; J: TRBJ2-3
CDR3: CASGDGPSGVYEQYF; V: TRBV2; J: TRBJ2-7
CDR3: CASSSGLAGVGRQFF; V: TRBV11-1; J: TRBJ2-1
CDR3: CASSEWGGSPHF; V: TRBV9; J: TRBJ2-7
CDR3: CASITGGVTYEQYF; V: TRBV6-5; J: TRBJ2-7
CDR3: CAISAGQTHEQYF; V: TRBV10-3; J: TRBJ2-7